Presented here are 7 T cell receptor beta chains from one specimen sequenced in a study of blood T cell repertoires in COVID-19. Clones were sequenced by immunoSEQ multiplex PCR, and TCRdb holds only the in-frame ones, with some missing. The data show 200,000 to 300,000 clones, roughly 84% seen once. The sequenced material came from peripheral blood. The receptors come from a human donor in a cohort sampled during active COVID-19.

The chain uses TRBV5-8 and TRBJ1-4, with 7 bases that match TRBD1. The V gene's germline CDR1 is SGHTS and CDR2 YDEGEE. The CDR3 has 15 residues. V was pared by 3 bases and J by 1 base, with 3 bases of the junction left unmatched. CDR3 residues: CASSSGQITNEKLFF. The CDR3 region has the DNA TGTGCCAGCAGCTCGGGACAGATAACTAATGAAAAACTGTTTTTT.

V gene TRBV6-2 or TRBV6-3 combines with J gene TRBJ2-7, with no clear D. The V gene lost 2 bases and the J gene lost 3 bases, with 11 bases spanning the gap. This CDR3 comprises 14 residues. In germline, CDR1 is MNHEY, CDR2 SVGEGT. The DNA for the CDR3 is TGTGCCAGCAGTTACCCGGGTTTTGGCTACGAGCAGTACTTC. Translation gives CASSYPGFGYEQYF.

This chain joins TRBV2 and TRBJ1-5; tentatively, D is TRBD1 (5 bases). Germline CDR1 SNHLY, CDR2 FYNNEI. V was trimmed by 6 bases and J by 2 bases, leaving 11 bases between them. The CDR3 length is 14 residues. The CDR3 region is CASSQTGGNQPQHF. Written as DNA, the CDR3 is TGTGCCAGCAGCCAAACGGGGGGCAATCAGCCCCAGCATTTT.

V is TRBV5-5 and J is TRBJ1-5; no clear D gene. The CDR3 is made up of 13 amino acids. Germline values: CDR1 SGHKS, CDR2 YYEKEE (reference sequence). V was trimmed by 5 bases and J by 4 bases, leaving 10 bases between them. This CDR3 reads CASRSGNNQPQHF. The CDR3 DNA reads TGTGCCAGCAGGTCGGGGAATAATCAGCCCCAGCATTTT.

The chain joins TRBV5-1 to TRBJ2-1, with D perhaps matching TRBD2 (5 bases). The CDR3 is 16 amino acids. Trimming pared 4 bases from V and 0 bases from J, leaving 14 bases between. Germline assignment: CDR1 SGHRS and CDR2 YFSETQ. The CDR3 bases are TGCGCCAGCAGCAGCGGACTTAAAAGCTCCTACAATGAGCAGTTCTTC. Amino acid sequence: CASSSGLKSSYNEQFF.

The V and J genes are TRBV4-1 and TRBJ1-2; D uncertain. The CDR3 contains 12 residues. Between the trimmed V and J ends, which lost 5 bases and 8 bases, there was a span of 12 bases. Per germline, CDR1 MGHRA and CDR2 YSYEKL. Here the CDR3 reads CASSSHLKGYTF. CDR3 coding DNA: TGCGCCAGCAGCTCCCACTTGAAGGGCTACACCTTC.

This clone appeared a single time. The V gene is TRBV11-2, the J gene TRBJ2-7, with 12 bases fitting TRBD1. V was clipped by 1 base and J by 7 bases; unmatched bases: 11. This CDR3 contains 17 residues. The germline CDR1 and CDR2 sequences are SGHAT and FQNNGV. CDR3 DNA: TGTGCCAGCAGCTTAGTCCATCCGGGACAGGGGGCGAGGGAGCAGTACTTC. Translating gives CASSLVHPGQGAREQYF. Drawing the rest from reference TRBV11-2 and TRBJ2-7, the complete variable domain is EAGVAQSPRYKIIEKRQSVAFWCNPISGHATLYWYQQILGQGPKLLIQFQNNGVVDDSQLPKDRFSAERLKGVDSTLKIQPAKLEDSAVYLCASSLVHPGQGAREQYFGPGTRLTVT.